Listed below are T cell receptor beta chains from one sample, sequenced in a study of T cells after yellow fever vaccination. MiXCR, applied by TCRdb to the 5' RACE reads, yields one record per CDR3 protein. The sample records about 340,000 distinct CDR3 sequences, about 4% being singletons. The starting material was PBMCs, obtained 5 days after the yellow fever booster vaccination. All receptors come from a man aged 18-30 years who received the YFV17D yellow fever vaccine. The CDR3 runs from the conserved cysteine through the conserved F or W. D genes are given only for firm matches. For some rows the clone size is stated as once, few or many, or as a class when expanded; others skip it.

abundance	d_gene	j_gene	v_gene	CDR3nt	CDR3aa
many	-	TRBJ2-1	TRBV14	TGTGCCAGCAGCCAAGGGGGGGATGAGCAGTTCTTC	CASSQGGDEQFF
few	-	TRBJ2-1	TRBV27	TGTGCCAGCAGTTTCTCTAAGGGCAATGAGCAGTTCTTC	CASSFSKGNEQFF
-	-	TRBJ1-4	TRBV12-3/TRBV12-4	TGTGCCAGCAGTTTCTCGGGGCCCGCAGAAAAACTGTTTTTT	CASSFSGPAEKLFF
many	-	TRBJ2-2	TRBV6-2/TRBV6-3	TGTGCCAGCAGTCTCAGGCGTGAGGGCTCCGGGGAGCTGTTTTTT	CASSLRREGSGELFF
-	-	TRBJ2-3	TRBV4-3	TGCGCCAGCAGCCAAGAGGCGGAAGGTGCTACGCAGTATTTT	CASSQEAEGATQYF
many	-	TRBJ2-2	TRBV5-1	TGCGCCAGCAGCCTCAGCCGGGACGGCACCGGGGAGCTGTTTTTT	CASSLSRDGTGELFF
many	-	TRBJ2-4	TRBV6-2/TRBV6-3	TGTGCCAGTACCCCGGGGGCGGACATTCAGTACTTC	CASTPGADIQYF
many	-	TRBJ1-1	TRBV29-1	TGCAGCGTGGCTCCGGGTAACACTGAAGCTTTCTTT	CSVAPGNTEAFF
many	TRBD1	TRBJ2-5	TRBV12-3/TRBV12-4	TGTGCCAGCAGTTTCCCAGGGGGCTGGGAGACCCAGTACTTC	CASSFPGGWETQYF
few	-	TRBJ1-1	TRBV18	TGTGCCAGCTCACCACCCGTTGACACTGAAGCTTTCTTT	CASSPPVDTEAFF
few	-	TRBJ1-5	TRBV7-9	TGTGCCAGCAGCTTTGCGCCGACTCAGCCCCAGCATTTT	CASSFAPTQPQHF
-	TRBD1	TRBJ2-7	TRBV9	TGTGCCAGCAGCGTAGCTACTAGGGGGCCCTACGAGCAGTACTTC	CASSVATRGPYEQYF
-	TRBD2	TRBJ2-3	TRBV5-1	TGCGCCAGCAGCTTCCGGGGGGGCCCATGGACAGATACGCAGTATTTT	CASSFRGGPWTDTQYF
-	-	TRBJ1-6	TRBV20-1	TGCAGTGCAGGGGCGTCGGGCAGACAAAATTCACCCCTCCACTTT	CSAGASGRQNSPLHF
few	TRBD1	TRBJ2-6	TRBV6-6	TGTGCCAGCAGGGGGACAGGGAGGGCTGGGGCCAACGTCCTGACTTTC	CASRGTGRAGANVLTF
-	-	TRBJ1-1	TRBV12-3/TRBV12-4	TGTGCCAGCCAGGGTAGTTGGAACACTGAAGCTTTCTTT	CASQGSWNTEAFF
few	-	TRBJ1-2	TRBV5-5	TGTGCCAGCAGCTTGGTCCTCGGGCGTGACTCTAACTATGGCTACACCTTC	CASSLVLGRDSNYGYTF
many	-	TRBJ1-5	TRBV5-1	TGCGCCAGCAGCTTGGGCCCCCGGCAGAGCAATCAGCCCCAGCATTTT	CASSLGPRQSNQPQHF
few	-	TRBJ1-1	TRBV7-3	TGTGCCAGCAGCCCAACGAGCTGGACTGAAGCTTTCTTT	CASSPTSWTEAFF
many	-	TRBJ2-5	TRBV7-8	TGTGCCAGCAGCTCTCGTCGGGGGCCCAGGACCCAGTACTTC	CASSSRRGPRTQYF
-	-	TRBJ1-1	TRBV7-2	TGTGCCAGCAGCTTAGTCTTCTGGGGGCGAACTGAAGCTTTCTTT	CASSLVFWGRTEAFF
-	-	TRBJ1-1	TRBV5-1	TGCGCCAGCAGCTTCTTGGGAGGGGGGGCGATGAACACTGAAGCTTTCTTT	CASSFLGGGAMNTEAFF
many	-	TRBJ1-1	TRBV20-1	TGCAGTGCCGCAGTCACGGGGCGAAGAAGAACTGAAGCTTTCTTT	CSAAVTGRRRTEAFF
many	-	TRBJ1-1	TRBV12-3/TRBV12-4	TGTGCCAGCAGCCTCCCAGGGACTGAAGCTTTCTTT	CASSLPGTEAFF
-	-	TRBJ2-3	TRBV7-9	TGTGCCAGCGGCCATCGACTAGGCGAGACAGATACGCAGTATTTT	CASGHRLGETDTQYF